This T cell receptor (beta chain) was recovered during a study of vaccination and CD4 T cells after COVID-19 (dated by TCRdb to about 2022). A note on the overall study: Convalescent patients had a positive SARS-CoV-2 result on nasal swab PCR, and of these patients, several had mild disease and one had severe disease. In the convalescent cohort there were six males and four females, among whom were two Hispanic individuals, seven Caucasians, two Asians and one multiracial person. Participants got two doses of the Pfizer-BioNTech BNT162b2 vaccine (n=8) or two doses of the Moderna mRNA-1273 vaccine (n=2). Post-COVID blood samples were collected from convalescent patients a median of around 96 days after diagnosis, with a range of about 30 to 161 days. Post-vaccine blood samples were taken a median of approximately 70 days after the second vaccine dose, with a range of roughly 13 to 250 days. For stimulating the cultures, overlapping spike peptide pools were used, derived from SARS-CoV-2 as well as from the common cold coronaviruses HCoV-NL63, HCoV-OC43 and HCoV-229E. Control cultures used a CEFX viral epitope pool as positive control, an HIV-1 Nef peptide pool as negative control, or no peptide. In under twelve COVID-19 convalescent patients and 4 infection-naive healthy vaccine recipients, researchers compared the spike-specific CD4+ TCR repertoire from before mRNA vaccination with the repertoire from after.

The treatment or condition tag for this specimen amounts to: roughly 10-day PBMC culture with coronavirus spike peptide pools or control peptides (ViraFEST assay). The ViraFEST assay, used in the study, expanded antigen-specific T cells with peptide pools and then identified the expanded clonotypes through TCR sequencing. The convalescent patients' positive SARS-CoV-2 PCR tests fell between March and December 2020, which was before the Alpha, Beta and Delta variants emerged in the United States. Some 2 million PBMCs per well were cultured in IMDM with about 5% human AB serum and approximately 10 IU/ml IL-2, plus 10 ug/ml peptide pools. On days 3 and 7, half of the culture medium was replaced with fresh IL-2-containing medium. CD4+ T cells were isolated after less than twelve days of culture through negative selection using the EasySep CD4+ T cell isolation kit. Ficoll-Paque Plus gradient centrifugation was used to isolate PBMCs from whole blood, and the isolated PBMCs were then either used fresh or cryopreserved at -140C. In general, triplicate wells were set up for every culture condition.

Library prep was done by PCR. At the Johns Hopkins FTIC core, DNA from the cultured CD4+ T cells underwent TCR sequencing with the Oncomine TCR Beta short-read assay. The QIAamp micro DNA kit was used to extract genomic DNA from the cultured CD4+ T cells. Oncomine TCR Beta libraries from cultured CD4+ T cells were pooled using unique dual indexes and sequenced on an Illumina iSeq 100. The authors' analysis ran thus. Non-productive sequences were filtered out, and CDR3s that did not start with C, did not end with F or W, or were shorter than 7 amino acids were discarded. Antigen-specific clonotypes were identified with the MANAFEST web application by comparing peptide-stimulated wells with reference and other culture wells. To be called positive, a clone needed an FDR below 0.05, an odds ratio above 5, and a productive frequency above 0.1% in at least two of three replicate wells. A clonotype was classed as cross-reactive if the clonotype showed significant expansion both in SARS-CoV-2 spike wells and in at least one common cold coronavirus spike condition. Similarity between CDR3 sequences was evaluated in R version 3.6.1 using Levenshtein distances (stringdist) and unrooted phylogenetic trees (ape). TCRdb cleaned the public reads at Q25 with fastp, built clones with MiXCR and kept in-frame beta chains. For every CDR3 protein sequence, its rows merge into one entry that carries the most common genes and DNA. Clone size and V and J calls follow TCRdb, not the original study. In all, the sample holds 20,000 to 25,000 distinct CDR3 sequences, and about half of those were seen once. The top ten constitute roughly 9% of the sample.

Broader findings and caveats from the paper: The median number of SARS-CoV-2-reactive clonotypes rose from 20 to 25 after infection to 38 after vaccination, but the change was not significant. In convalescent patients, nearly all vaccine-specific clones (304 of 307) were found to be mono-reactive for SARS-CoV-2 spike rather than cross-reactive with common cold coronaviruses. Relatively few convalescent patients were included in the study, and early timepoints after natural infection were not analyzed. Among the post-vaccine SARS-CoV-2-reactive clones in convalescent patients, a median about 87% showed up only after vaccination, which suggests vaccine-specific priming.

A distance of 22 bases separates the germline ends of V and J, which lose 0 bases and 3 bases respectively. The CDR1 and CDR2 encoded by the germline V gene are SGHRS and YFSETQ. The CDR3 sequence holds 18 residues, the cysteine and phenylalanine included. The only DNA kept is the CDR3, 54 bases in frame from the first base. Worth noting for this clonotype: Its antigen is not yet known. No base qualities exist here, and no much larger clone lies one base off it.

This sequence was found in a human donor who had recovered from COVID-19. Recombination joined TRBV5-1 with TRBJ2-7; the D segment is perhaps TRBD1 or TRBD2, each sharing 5 matched bases. The specimen sequenced was CD4+ T cells from blood, cultured in vitro. At the DNA level, the sequence is TGCGCCAGCAGCTTGGGGGGCTTGTTTGGTGGGAGCGACTACGAGCAGTACTTC. This gives the protein CASSLGGLFGGSDYEQYF.